This T cell receptor (beta chain) was sequenced in a study of cytomegalovirus exposure and HLA in healthy donors. Vbeta (60) and Jbeta (13) primers were used in the PCR. Libraries were prepared by immunoSEQ multiplex PCR; TCRdb keeps only in-frame clonotypes and omits some of them. The data contain 95,000 to 150,000 clones, about 84% of them seen just once; the ten biggest clones take up 4%. It was healthy bone marrow donors who served as donors. Germline loops: CDR1 SGHTA, CDR2 FQGNSA. V lost 1 base to trimming and J lost 0 bases, with 7 bases between them. The CDR3 runs 15 residues. The TCR originated in a man aged 18 to 29 in good health and CMV-seropositive. V usage is TRBV7-2 and J usage is TRBJ1-3, with D maybe TRBD1 (5 bases). The sequencing input was PBMCs. This CDR3 reads CASSLVDSSGNTIYF. DNA of the CDR3: TGTGCCAGCAGCTTAGTTGACAGCTCTGGAAACACCATATATTTT. Filled out from reference TRBV7-2 and TRBJ1-3, the complete variable domain reads GAGVSQSPSNKVTEKGKDVELRCDPISGHTALYWYRQSLGQGLEFLIYFQGNSAPDKSGLPSDRFSAERTGGSVSTLTIQRTQQEDSAVYLCASSLVDSSGNTIYFGEGSWLTVV.